The present T cell receptor beta chain was sequenced within a study of molecular identifiers for immune sequencing clone quantification. On the study more broadly: RNA, taken in replicates from approximately 20,000 or 100,000 naive CD8 cells, was split five ways, with four sequenced.

Using its own MiXCR run on the PCR reads, TCRdb lists one record per CDR3 protein. The profile covers 490,000 or so distinct CDR3 sequences, with about 25% appearing a single time and just over 0.75% taken by the ten largest. This clonotype was picked up a small number of times. This receptor was obtained from a human donor in good health. Some libraries in this study had Jurkat cell RNA spiked in. The sequenced material came from naive CD8+ T cells from blood, with Jurkat cell RNA spiked in. The subset here: FACS-sorted CD8+CD4-CCR7+CD45RA+ naive T cells.

CDR3 coding DNA: TGCGCCAGCAGCCAAGACCCGGGGACGGATCGCTACGAGCAGTACTTC. This translates into CASSQDPGTDRYEQYF. This chain joins TRBV4-3 and TRBJ2-7, with D possibly being TRBD1 or TRBD2 (5 bases each). Germline CDR1 reads LGHNA; CDR2 reads YSLEER. The CDR3 loop spans 16 amino acids. Trimming took off 0 bases at V and 3 bases at J, with 15 bases between the two ends.